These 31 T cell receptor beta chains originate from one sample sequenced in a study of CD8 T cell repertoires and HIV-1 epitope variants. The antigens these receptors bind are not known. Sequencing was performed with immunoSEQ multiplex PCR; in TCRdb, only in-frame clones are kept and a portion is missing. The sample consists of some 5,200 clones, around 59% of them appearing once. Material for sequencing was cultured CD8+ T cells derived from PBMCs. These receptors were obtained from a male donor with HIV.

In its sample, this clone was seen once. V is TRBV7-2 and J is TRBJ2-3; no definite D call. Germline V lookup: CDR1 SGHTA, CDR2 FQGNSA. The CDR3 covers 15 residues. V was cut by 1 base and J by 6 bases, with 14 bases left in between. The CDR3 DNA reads TGTGCCAGCAGCTTAGTTCCGCGGCAAAGGGATACGCAGTATTTT. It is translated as CASSLVPRQRDTQYF.

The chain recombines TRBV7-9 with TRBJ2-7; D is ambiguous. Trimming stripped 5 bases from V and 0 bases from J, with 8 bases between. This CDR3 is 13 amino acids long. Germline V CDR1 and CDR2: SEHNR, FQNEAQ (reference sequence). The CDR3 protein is CASSAGDSYEQYF. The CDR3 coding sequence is TGTGCCAGCAGCGCTGGGGACTCCTACGAGCAGTACTTC. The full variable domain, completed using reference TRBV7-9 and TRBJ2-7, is DTGVSQNPRHKITKRGQNVTFRCDPISEHNRLYWYRQTLGQGPEFLTYFQNEAQLEKSRLLSDRFSAERPKGSFSTLEIQRTEQGDSAMYLCASSAGDSYEQYFGPGTRLTVT.

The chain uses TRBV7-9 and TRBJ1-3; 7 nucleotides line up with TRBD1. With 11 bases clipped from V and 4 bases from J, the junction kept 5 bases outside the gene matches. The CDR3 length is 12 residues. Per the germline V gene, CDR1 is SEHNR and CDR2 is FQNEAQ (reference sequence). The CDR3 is CAAEDRGNTIYF. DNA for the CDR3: TGTGCCGCGGAGGACAGGGGAAACACCATATATTTT.

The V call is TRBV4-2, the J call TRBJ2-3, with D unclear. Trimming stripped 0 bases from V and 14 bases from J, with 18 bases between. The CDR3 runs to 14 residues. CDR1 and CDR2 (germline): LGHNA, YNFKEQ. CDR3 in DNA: TGTGCCAGCAGCCAAGATCACGGCGGCCTCGATCCGTATTTT. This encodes CASSQDHGGLDPYF.

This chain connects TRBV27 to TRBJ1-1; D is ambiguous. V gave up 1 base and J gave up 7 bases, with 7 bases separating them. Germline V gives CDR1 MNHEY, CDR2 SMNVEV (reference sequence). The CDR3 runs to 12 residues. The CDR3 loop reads CASSLLGIEAFF. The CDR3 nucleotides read TGTGCCAGCAGTTTATTAGGCATTGAAGCTTTCTTT.

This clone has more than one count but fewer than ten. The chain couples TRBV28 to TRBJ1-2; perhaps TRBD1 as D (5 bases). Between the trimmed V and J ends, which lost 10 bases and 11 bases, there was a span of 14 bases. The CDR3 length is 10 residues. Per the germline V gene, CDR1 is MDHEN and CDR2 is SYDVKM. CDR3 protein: CATTLGTYTF. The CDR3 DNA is TGTGCCACTACCCTTGGGACGTACACCTTC.

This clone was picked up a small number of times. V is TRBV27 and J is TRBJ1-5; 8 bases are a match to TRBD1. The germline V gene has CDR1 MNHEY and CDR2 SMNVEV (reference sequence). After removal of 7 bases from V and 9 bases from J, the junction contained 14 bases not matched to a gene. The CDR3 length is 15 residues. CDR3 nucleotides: TGTGCCAGCAATACCGGGACAGGTACCTTGTGGCCCCAGCATTTT. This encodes CASNTGTGTLWPQHF.

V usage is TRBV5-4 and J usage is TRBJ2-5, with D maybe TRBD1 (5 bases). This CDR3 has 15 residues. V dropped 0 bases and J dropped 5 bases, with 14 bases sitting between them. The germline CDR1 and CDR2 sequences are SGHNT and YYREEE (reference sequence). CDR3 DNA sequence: TGTGCCAGCAGCTTGGTCGGCCAGGGAAAGGAGACCCAGTACTTC. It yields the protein CASSLVGQGKETQYF.

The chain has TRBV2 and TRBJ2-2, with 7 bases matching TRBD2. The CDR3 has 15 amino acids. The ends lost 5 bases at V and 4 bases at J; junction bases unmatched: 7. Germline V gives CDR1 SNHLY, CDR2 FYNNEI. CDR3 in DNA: TGTGCCAGCAGTCTCGGACTAGTTCGCACCGGGGAGCTGTTTTTT. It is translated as CASSLGLVRTGELFF.

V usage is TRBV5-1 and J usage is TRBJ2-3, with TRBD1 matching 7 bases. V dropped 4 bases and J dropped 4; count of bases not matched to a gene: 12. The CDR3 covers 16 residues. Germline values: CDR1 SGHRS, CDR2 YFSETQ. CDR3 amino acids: CASSRGTAIGADTQYF. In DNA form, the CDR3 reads TGCGCCAGCAGCAGGGGGACAGCTATCGGGGCAGATACGCAGTATTTT.

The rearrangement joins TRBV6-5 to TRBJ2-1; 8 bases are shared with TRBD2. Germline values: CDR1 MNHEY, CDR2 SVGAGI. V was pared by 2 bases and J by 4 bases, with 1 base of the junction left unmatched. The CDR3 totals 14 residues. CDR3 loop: CASSYRGGYNEQFF. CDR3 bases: TGTGCCAGCAGTTACCGGGGGGGGTACAATGAGCAGTTCTTC.

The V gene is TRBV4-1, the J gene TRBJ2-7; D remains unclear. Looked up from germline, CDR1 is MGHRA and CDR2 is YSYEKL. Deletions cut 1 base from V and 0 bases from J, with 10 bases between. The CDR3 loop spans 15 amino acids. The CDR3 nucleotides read TGCGCCAGCAGCCAAGCACAGACAAGCTCCTACGAGCAGTACTTC. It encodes CASSQAQTSSYEQYF.

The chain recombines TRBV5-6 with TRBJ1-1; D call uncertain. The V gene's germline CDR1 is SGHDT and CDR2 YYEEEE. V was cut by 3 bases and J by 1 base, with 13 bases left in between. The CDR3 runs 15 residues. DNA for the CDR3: TGTGCCAGCAGCTGGGGAGGGCCCCAGAACACTGAAGCTTTCTTT. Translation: CASSWGGPQNTEAFF. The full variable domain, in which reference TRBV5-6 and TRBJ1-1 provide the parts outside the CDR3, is DAGVTQSPTHLIKTRGQQVTLRCSPKSGHDTVSWYQQALGQGPQFIFQYYEEEERQRGNFPDRFSGHQFPNYSSELNVNALLLGDSALYLCASSWGGPQNTEAFFGQGTRLTVV.

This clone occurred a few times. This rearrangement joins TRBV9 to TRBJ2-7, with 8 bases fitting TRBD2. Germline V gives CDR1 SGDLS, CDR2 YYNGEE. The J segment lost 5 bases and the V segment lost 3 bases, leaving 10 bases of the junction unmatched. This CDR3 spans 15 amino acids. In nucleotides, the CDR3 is TGTGCCAGCAGCGCTGCCCCGGGAGGGCAACACGAGCAGTACTTC. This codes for CASSAAPGGQHEQYF.

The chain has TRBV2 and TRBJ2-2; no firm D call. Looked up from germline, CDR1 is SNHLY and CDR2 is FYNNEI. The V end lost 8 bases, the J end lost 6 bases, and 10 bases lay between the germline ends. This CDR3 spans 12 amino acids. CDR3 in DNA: TGTGCCAGCGGCCCAGCGCCCGGGGAGCTGTTTTTT. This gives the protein CASGPAPGELFF.

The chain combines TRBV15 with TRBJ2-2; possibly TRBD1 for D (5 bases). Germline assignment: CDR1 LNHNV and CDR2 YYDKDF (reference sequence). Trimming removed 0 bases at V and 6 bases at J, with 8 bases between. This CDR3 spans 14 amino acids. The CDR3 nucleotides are TGTGCCACCAGCAGAGATATGACAGCCGGGGAGCTGTTTTTT. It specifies CATSRDMTAGELFF.

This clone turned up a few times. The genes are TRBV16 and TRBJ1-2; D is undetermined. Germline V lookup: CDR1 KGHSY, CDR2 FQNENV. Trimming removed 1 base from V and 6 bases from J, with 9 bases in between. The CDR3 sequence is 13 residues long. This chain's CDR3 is CASSQFTKNGYTF. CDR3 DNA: TGTGCCAGCAGCCAATTCACTAAGAATGGCTACACCTTC.

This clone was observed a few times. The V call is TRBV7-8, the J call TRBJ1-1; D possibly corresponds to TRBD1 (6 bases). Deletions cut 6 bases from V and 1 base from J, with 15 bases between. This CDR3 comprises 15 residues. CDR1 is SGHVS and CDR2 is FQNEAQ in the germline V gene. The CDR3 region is CASSSTLGQNTEAFF. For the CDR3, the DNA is TGTGCCAGCAGTTCGACCTTGGGACAGAACACTGAAGCTTTCTTT.

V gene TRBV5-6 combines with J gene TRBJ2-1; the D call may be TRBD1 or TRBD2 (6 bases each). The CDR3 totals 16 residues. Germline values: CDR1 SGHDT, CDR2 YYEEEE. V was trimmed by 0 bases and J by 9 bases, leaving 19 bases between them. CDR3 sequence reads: CASSLGLRGALGEQFF. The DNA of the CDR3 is TGTGCCAGCAGCTTGGGGTTGAGGGGGGCCTTGGGTGAGCAGTTCTTC.

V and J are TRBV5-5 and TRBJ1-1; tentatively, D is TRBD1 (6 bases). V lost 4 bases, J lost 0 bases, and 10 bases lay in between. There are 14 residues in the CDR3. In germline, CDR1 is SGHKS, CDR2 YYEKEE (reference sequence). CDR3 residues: CASSPDSMNTEAFF. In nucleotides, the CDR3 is TGTGCCAGCAGCCCGGACAGCATGAACACTGAAGCTTTCTTT. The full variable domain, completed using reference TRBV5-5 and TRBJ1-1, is DAGVTQSPTHLIKTRGQQVTLRCSPISGHKSVSWYQQVLGQGPQFIFQYYEKEERGRGNFPDRFSARQFPNYSSELNVNALLLGDSALYLCASSPDSMNTEAFFGQGTRLTVV.

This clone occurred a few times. Here the CDR3 DNA reads TGTGCCACCGAGGTCGGGACAGGGTTCTTTGCTGAAGCTTTCTTT. Encoded protein: CATEVGTGFFAEAFF. The chain recombines TRBV19 with TRBJ1-1; TRBD1 matches 9 bases. Per germline, CDR1 LNHDA and CDR2 SQIVND (reference sequence). V lost 10 bases and J lost 6; bases outside the gene matches: 15. CDR3 length: 15 amino acids.

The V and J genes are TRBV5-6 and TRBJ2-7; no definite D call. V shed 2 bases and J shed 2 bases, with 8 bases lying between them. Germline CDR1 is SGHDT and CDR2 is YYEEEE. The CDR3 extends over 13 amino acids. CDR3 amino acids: CASSFYSAYEQYF. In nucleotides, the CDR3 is TGTGCCAGCAGCTTTTACAGTGCCTACGAGCAGTACTTC.

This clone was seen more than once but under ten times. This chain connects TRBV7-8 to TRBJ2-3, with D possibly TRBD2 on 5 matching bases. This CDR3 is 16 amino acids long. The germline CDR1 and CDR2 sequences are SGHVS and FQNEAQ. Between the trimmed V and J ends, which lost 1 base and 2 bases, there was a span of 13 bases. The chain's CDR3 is CASSLVASFSTDTQYF. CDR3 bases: TGTGCCAGCAGCTTAGTGGCTAGCTTTTCCACAGATACGCAGTATTTT.

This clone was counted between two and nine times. CDR3: CASGPTDTDTQYF. In DNA form, the CDR3 reads TGTGCCAGCGGTCCGACAGACACAGATACGCAGTATTTT. This chain links TRBV7-9 with TRBJ2-3, with a tentative D call TRBD1 (5 bases). The length of the CDR3 is 13 residues. CDR1 is SEHNR and CDR2 is FQNEAQ in the germline V gene (reference sequence). Between the trimmed V and J ends, which lost 8 bases and 2 bases, there was a span of 11 bases.

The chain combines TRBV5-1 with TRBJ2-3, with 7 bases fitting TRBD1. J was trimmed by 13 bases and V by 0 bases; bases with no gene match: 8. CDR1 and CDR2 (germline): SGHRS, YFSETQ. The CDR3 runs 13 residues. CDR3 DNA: TGCGCCAGCAGCTTGGAGGGGGCGCAGGCAAAGTATTTT. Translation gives CASSLEGAQAKYF.

CDR3 nucleotide sequence: TGTGCCAGCAGCTTAGCCCCCCGAGCGGGCGATACGCAGTATTTT. Amino acid sequence: CASSLAPRAGDTQYF. V and J are TRBV7-6 and TRBJ2-3; tentatively, D is TRBD2 (6 bases). The CDR3 consists of 15 residues. Trimming pared 0 bases from V and 6 bases from J, leaving 13 bases between. Per germline, CDR1 SGHVS and CDR2 FNYEAQ.

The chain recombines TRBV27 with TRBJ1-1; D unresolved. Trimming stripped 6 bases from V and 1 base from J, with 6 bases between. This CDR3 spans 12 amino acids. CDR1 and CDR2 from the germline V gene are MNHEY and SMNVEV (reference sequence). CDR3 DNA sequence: TGTGCCAGCAGGGAACAGAACACTGAAGCTTTCTTT. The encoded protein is CASREQNTEAFF.

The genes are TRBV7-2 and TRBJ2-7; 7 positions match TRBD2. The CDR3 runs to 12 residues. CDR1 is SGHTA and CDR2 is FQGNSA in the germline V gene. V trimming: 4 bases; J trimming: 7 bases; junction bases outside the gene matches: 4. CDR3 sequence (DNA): TGTGCCAGCAGCTCGACTAGCTTAGAGCAGTACTTC. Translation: CASSSTSLEQYF. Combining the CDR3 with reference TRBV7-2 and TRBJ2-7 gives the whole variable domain GAGVSQSPSNKVTEKGKDVELRCDPISGHTALYWYRQSLGQGLEFLIYFQGNSAPDKSGLPSDRFSAERTGGSVSTLTIQRTQQEDSAVYLCASSSTSLEQYFGPGTRLTVT.

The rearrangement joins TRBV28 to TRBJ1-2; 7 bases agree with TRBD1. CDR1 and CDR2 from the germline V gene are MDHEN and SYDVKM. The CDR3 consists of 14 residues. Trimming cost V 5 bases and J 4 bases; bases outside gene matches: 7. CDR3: CASSVQGEGYGYTF. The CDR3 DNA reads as TGTGCCAGCAGTGTCCAGGGGGAGGGCTATGGCTACACCTTC.

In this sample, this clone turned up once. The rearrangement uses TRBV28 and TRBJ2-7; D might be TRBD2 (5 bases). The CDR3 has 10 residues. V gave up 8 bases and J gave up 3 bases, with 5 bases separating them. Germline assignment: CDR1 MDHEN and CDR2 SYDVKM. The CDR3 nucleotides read TGTGCCAGCGGGAGCTACGAGCAGTACTTC. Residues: CASGSYEQYF.

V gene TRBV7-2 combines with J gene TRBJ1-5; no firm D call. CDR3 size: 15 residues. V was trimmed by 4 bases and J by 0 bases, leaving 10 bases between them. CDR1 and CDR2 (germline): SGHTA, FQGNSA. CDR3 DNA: TGTGCCAGCAGCTCGGAGGGCTATAGCAATCAGCCCCAGCATTTT. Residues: CASSSEGYSNQPQHF. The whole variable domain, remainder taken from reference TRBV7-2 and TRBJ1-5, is GAGVSQSPSNKVTEKGKDVELRCDPISGHTALYWYRQSLGQGLEFLIYFQGNSAPDKSGLPSDRFSAERTGGSVSTLTIQRTQQEDSAVYLCASSSEGYSNQPQHFGDGTRLSIL.